Listed below are T cell receptor beta chains from one sample, sequenced in a study of blood T cell repertoires in COVID-19. Sequencing used immunoSEQ multiplex PCR; TCRdb keeps in-frame clones, though not all of them. The data hold 330,000 or so clones, with roughly 86% observed a single time. Sequencing was performed on peripheral blood. These receptors originate from a man aged 25-40 years with COVID-19, enrolled during active disease. The CDR3 runs from the conserved cysteine through the conserved F or W. D genes are given only for firm matches. Part of the rows lack a size; the others show once, few, many or a class for expanded clones.

J gene,V gene,clone size,D gene,CDR3 DNA,CDR3 protein
TRBJ2-1,TRBV7-3,-,TRBD2,TGTGCCAGCAGTCACTCCTCAACTAGCGGAGATGAGCAGTTCTTC,CASSHSSTSGDEQFF
TRBJ1-1,TRBV9,-,-,TGTGCCAGCAGCCGAGACAGGAACACTGAAGCTTTCTTT,CASSRDRNTEAFF
TRBJ2-2,TRBV9,-,-,TGTGCCAGCAGCCCTCGATCCGGGGGGAACACCGGGGAGCTGTTTTTT,CASSPRSGGNTGELFF
TRBJ2-3,TRBV7-2,-,TRBD2,TGTGCCAGCAGCTTAGTACTAGCGGGGGGCGCGGTAGATACGCAGTATTTT,CASSLVLAGGAVDTQYF
TRBJ1-6,TRBV7-2,-,-,TGTGCCAGCAGCCCCAACTGGTATAATTCACCCCTCCACTTT,CASSPNWYNSPLHF
TRBJ1-2,TRBV27,-,-,TGTGCCAGCAGTTTCTATACCGGGTCTAACTATGGCTACACCTTC,CASSFYTGSNYGYTF
TRBJ2-1,TRBV7-3,once,TRBD2,TGTGCCAGCAGCTTAATGGGCTCACTAGCGGGAGTATCTACAAGCTCCTACAATGAGCAGTTCTTC,CASSLMGSLAGVSTSSYNEQFF
TRBJ2-3,TRBV5-4,-,TRBD2,TGTGCCAGCAGCTTGTGGTCTAGCGGGGTGACAGATACGCAGTATTTT,CASSLWSSGVTDTQYF
TRBJ2-1,TRBV6-5,-,TRBD2,TGTGCCAGCAGACGACTAGCGAACTCCTACAATGAGCAGTTCTTC,CASRRLANSYNEQFF
TRBJ1-2,TRBV7-9,-,TRBD1,TGTGCCAGCAGCTTAGCTGGACAGGGGGCGCATGGCTACACCTTC,CASSLAGQGAHGYTF
TRBJ1-1,TRBV3-1/TRBV3-2,-,-,TGTGCCAGCAGCCAAGCAGGCAGTGAAGCTTTCTTT,CASSQAGSEAFF
TRBJ1-1,TRBV7-9,-,-,TGTGCCAGCAGCTCACTCCTCGCTGAAGCTTTCTTT,CASSSLLAEAFF
TRBJ2-3,TRBV5-1,once,-,TGCGCCAGCAGCTTAGGGGGGGCGAGCACAGATACGCAGTATTTT,CASSLGGASTDTQYF
TRBJ2-1,TRBV14,-,-,TGTGCCAGCAGCCCCCTCTCAGGGGGAGGCAAGGATGAGCAGTTCTTC,CASSPLSGGGKDEQFF
TRBJ2-1,TRBV28,-,-,TGTGCCAGCACCACTGGGGGCGTTCGGCAGTTCTTC,CASTTGGVRQFF
TRBJ1-2,TRBV7-9,few,TRBD1,TGTGCCAGCAGCTTAACAGGGGGCGATGGCTACACCTTC,CASSLTGGDGYTF
TRBJ2-7,TRBV3-1/TRBV3-2,-,-,TGTGCCAGCAGCCAAGAGAAAGATTTAGCTGTAGTCCACGAGCAGTACTTC,CASSQEKDLAVVHEQYF